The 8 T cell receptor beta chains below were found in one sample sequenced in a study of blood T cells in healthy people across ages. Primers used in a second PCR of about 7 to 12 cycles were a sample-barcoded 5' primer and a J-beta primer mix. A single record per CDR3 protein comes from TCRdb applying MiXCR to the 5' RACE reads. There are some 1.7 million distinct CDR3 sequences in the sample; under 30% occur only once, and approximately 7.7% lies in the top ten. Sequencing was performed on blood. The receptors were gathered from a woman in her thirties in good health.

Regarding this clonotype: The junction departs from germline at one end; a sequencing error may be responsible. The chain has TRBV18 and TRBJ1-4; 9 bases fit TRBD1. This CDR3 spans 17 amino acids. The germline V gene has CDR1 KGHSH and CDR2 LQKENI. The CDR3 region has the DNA TGTGCCAGCTCACCGGGACAGGGAAAATTAACTAATAAAAAACTGTTTTTT. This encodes CASSPGQGKLTNKKLFF.

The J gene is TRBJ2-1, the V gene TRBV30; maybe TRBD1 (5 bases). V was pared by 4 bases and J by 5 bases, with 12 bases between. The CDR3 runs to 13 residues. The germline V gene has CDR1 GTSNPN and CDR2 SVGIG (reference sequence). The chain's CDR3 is CAWTRRVDNEQFF. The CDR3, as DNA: TGTGCCTGGACCCGCAGGGTAGACAATGAGCAGTTCTTC.

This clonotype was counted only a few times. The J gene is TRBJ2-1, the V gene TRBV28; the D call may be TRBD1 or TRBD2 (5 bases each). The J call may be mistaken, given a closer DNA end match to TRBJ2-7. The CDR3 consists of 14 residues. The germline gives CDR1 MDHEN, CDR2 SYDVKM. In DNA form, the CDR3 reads TGTGCCAGCAGTGTGGGGACGGAACCCTACGAGCAGTACTTC. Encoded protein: CASSVGTEPYEQYF.

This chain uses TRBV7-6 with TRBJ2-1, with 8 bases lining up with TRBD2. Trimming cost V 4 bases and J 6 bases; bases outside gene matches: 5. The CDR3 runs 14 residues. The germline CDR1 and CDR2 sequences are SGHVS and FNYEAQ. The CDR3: CASSSNSGVNEQFF. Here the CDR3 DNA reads TGTGCCAGCAGCTCCAATAGCGGGGTCAATGAGCAGTTCTTC.

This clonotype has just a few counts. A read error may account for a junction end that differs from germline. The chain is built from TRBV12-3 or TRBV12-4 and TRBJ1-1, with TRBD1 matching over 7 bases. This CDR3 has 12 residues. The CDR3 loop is CVSSNRQGEAFF. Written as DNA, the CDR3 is TGTGTCAGCAGCAATCGACAGGGTGAAGCTTTCTTT.

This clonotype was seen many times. As DNA, the CDR3 is TGCGCCAGCAGCTTCGCCGGGACAGACTCCTACGAGCAGTACTTC. This gives the protein CASSFAGTDSYEQYF. V gene TRBV5-1 combines with J gene TRBJ2-7, with TRBD1 matching 7 bases. The length of the CDR3 is 15 residues. With V trimmed by 2 bases and J by 0 bases, 5 bases remained unmatched. Germline loops: CDR1 SGHRS, CDR2 YFSETQ.

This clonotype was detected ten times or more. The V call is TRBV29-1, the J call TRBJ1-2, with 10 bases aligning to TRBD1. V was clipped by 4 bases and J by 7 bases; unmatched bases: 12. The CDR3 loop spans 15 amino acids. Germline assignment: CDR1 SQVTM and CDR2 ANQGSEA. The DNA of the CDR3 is TGCAGCGTTGTGGGAGGGACAGGGGTTTCAAGTGGCTACACCTTC. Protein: CSVVGGTGVSSGYTF. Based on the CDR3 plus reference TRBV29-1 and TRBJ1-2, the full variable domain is SAVISQKPSRDICQRGTSLTIQCQVDSQVTMMFWYRQQPGQSLTLIATANQGSEATYESGFVIDKFPISRPNLTFSTLTVSNMSPEDSSIYLCSVVGGTGVSSGYTFGSGTRLTVV.

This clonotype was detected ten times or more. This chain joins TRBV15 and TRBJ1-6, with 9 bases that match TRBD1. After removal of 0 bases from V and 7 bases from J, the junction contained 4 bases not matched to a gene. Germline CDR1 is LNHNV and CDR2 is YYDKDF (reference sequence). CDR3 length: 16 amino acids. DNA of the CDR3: TGTGCCACCAGCAGAGATCCAGGGACAGGGAATTCACCCCTCCACTTT. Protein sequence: CATSRDPGTGNSPLHF.